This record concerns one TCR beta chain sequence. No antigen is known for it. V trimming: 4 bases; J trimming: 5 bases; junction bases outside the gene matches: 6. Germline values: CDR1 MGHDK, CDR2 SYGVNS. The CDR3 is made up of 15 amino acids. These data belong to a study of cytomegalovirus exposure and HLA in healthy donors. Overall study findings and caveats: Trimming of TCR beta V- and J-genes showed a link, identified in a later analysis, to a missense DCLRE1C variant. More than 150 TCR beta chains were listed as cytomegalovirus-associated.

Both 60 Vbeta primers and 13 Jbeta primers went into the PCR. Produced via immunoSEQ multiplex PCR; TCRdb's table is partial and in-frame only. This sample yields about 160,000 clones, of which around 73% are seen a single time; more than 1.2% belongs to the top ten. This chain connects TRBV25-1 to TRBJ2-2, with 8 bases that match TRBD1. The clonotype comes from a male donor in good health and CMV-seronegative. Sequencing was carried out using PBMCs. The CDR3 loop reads CASSGRTGWTGELFF. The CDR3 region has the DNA TGTGCCAGCAGTGGGCGGACAGGGTGGACCGGGGAGCTGTTTTTT.